This TCR beta chain was sequenced during a study of blood T cell repertoires in COVID-19. Measured with immunoSEQ multiplex PCR; TCRdb has only the in-frame clones, and not every one. The table lists over 300,000 clones, 90% of them singletons. This CDR3 has 14 residues. V lost 3 bases, J lost 8 bases, and 5 bases stayed unmatched. Germline CDR1 SGHTS, CDR2 YDEGEE. J is TRBJ1-2 and V is TRBV5-8; TRBD1 matches 12 bases. The sequenced material came from peripheral blood. The sequence was obtained from a man between 18 and 35 years old with active or convalescent COVID-19. The DNA for the CDR3 is TGTGCCAGCAGCTGGGGACAGGGGGCAAGAGGCTACACCTTC. This translates into CASSWGQGARGYTF.